Described below is a single T cell receptor beta chain sequence and its context. The antigen remains undetermined. Primers for the PCR totalled 60 Vbeta and 13 Jbeta. Original data processing: Counted up in a later analysis, unique TCR beta chains came to some 80 million, with about 9.9 million shared. Clones were sequenced by immunoSEQ multiplex PCR, and TCRdb holds only the in-frame ones, with some missing. For V, J and clone size, that table is used; D and trimming come from the DNA. The sample contains about 120,000 clones, 9% to 10% of which appear only once. CDR3 length equals 16 residues. CDR1 is SGHTA and CDR2 is FQGNSA in the germline V gene. Deletions cut 0 bases from V and 0 bases from J, with 6 bases between. These data come from a study of cytomegalovirus exposure and HLA in healthy donors. For the study at large: Drawn from HLA-typed donors, around 85 million unique TCRs were held in an early data release.

Study outcomes and limitations: It is likely that the observed cluster of highly shared sequence variants was a sequencing artifact. For most subjects, TCR beta sequences were reported to predict HLA-A and HLA-B alleles with accuracy.

Material for sequencing was PBMCs. J is TRBJ2-6 and V is TRBV7-2, with D unclear. The sequence came from a man aged 25-45 years in good health and CMV-seronegative. The chain's CDR3 is CASSLAHSSGANVLTF. Written as DNA, the CDR3 is TGTGCCAGCAGCTTAGCGCACAGCTCTGGGGCCAACGTCCTGACTTTC.